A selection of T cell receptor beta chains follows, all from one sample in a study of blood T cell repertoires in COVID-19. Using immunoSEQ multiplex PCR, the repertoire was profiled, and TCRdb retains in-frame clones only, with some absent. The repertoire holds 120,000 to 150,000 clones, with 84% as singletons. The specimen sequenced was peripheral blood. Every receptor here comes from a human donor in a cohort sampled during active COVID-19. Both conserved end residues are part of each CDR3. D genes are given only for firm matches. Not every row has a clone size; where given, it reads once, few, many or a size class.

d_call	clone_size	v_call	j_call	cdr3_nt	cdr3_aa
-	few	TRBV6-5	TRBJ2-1	TGTGCCAGCAGTAGGGGGACTGAGCAGTTCTTC	CASSRGTEQFF
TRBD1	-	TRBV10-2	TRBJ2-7	TGCGCCAGCAGGGTCCGATCGGGACAGAGCTCCTACGAGCAGTACTTC	CASRVRSGQSSYEQYF
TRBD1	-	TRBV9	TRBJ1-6	TGTGCCAGCAGCGTATTCCAGGGGGATAATTCACCCCTCCACTTT	CASSVFQGDNSPLHF
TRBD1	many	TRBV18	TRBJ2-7	TGTGCCAGCTCACCAAGGGACAGGACCGTCGAGCAGTACTTC	CASSPRDRTVEQYF
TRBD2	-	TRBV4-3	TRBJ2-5	TGCGCCAGCAGCCAAGATTATAGCGGGGGTCAGGAGACCCAGTACTTC	CASSQDYSGGQETQYF
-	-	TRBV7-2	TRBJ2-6	TGTGCCAGCAGCCACAACAGGGCAGCAGTGACGGGGGCCAACGTCCTGACTTTC	CASSHNRAAVTGANVLTF
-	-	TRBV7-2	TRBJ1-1	TGTGCCAGCAGCCCTCGTAGGGGTCCGGTCGAAGCTTTCTTT	CASSPRRGPVEAFF
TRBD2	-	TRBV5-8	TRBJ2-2	TGTGCCAGCAGCTGGACTAGCAGCAGAACCGGGGAGCTGTTTTTT	CASSWTSSRTGELFF
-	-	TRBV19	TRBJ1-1	TGTGCCAGTAGTATCGCGGCAGGGTTACACACTGAAGCTTTCTTT	CASSIAAGLHTEAFF
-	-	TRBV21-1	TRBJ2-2	TGTGCCAGCCCGGCCGGGGAGCTGTTTTTT	CASPAGELFF
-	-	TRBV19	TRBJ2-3	TGTGCCAGTAGTATTAGTGGTAGAGATACGCAGTATTTT	CASSISGRDTQYF
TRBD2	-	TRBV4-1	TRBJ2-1	TGCGCCAGCAGCCAAGGATCTGCGACTAGCGGGGGCCCGAGGGGTGAGCAGTTCTTC	CASSQGSATSGGPRGEQFF
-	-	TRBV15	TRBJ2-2	TGTGCCACCAGCAGAGCCGAGGGCGCCCGGGGCACCGGGGAGCTGTTTTTT	CATSRAEGARGTGELFF
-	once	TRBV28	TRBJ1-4	TGTGCCATCATGAGCCAGGGGAGATCTGAAAAACTGTTTTTT	CAIMSQGRSEKLFF
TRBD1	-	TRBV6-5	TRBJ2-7	TGTGCCAGCAGTCCCTCGACAGGGGCCTACGAGCAGTACTTC	CASSPSTGAYEQYF
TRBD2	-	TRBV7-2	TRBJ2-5	TGTGCCAGCAGCTCCTTCAGCGGGGCGCCCATTAGGGGCCAGTACTTC	CASSSFSGAPIRGQYF
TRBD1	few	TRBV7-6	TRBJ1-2	TGTGCCAGCAGCTTAGTACAGGGGAAGACCGATGGCTACACCTTC	CASSLVQGKTDGYTF
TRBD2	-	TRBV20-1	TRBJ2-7	TGCAGTGCTATAGGACTAGCGGGGACCCACTTC	CSAIGLAGTHF
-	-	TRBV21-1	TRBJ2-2	TGTGCCAGCAGCAAAGCGGAGGCCGGGGAGCTGTTTTTT	CASSKAEAGELFF
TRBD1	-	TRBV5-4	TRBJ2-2	TGTGCCAGCAGTCCGACAGGGGTCCGGGAGCTGTTTTTT	CASSPTGVRELFF
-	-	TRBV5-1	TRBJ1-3	TGCGCCAGCAGTGTCGGGTCAGCCGACGGGAACACCATATATTTT	CASSVGSADGNTIYF
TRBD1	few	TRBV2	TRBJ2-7	TGTGCCAGCAGTCAGGACAGGGGGGGTGGAGAGCAGTACTTC	CASSQDRGGGEQYF
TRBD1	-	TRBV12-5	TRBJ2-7	TGTGCTAGTGGTTTGGGGACAGGGGCCTACGAGCAGTACTTC	CASGLGTGAYEQYF
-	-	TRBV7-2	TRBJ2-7	TGTGCCAGCAGCTTACAGACAGCGCCAGGCTACGAGCAGTACTTC	CASSLQTAPGYEQYF
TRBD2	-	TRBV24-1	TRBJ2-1	TGTGCCACCAGTGACCCGGGGACTAGCGGGGGGGATTACTACAATGAGCAGTTCTTC	CATSDPGTSGGDYYNEQFF
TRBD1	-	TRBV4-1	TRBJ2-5	TGCGCCAGCAGCATCGGGACAGCACAAGAGACCCAGTACTTC	CASSIGTAQETQYF
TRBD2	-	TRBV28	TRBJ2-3	TGTGCCAGCAGGGGGACTAGCGGGGTGATAGATACGCAGTATTTT	CASRGTSGVIDTQYF
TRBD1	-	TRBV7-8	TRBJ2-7	TGTGCCAGCAGCGCCCGGGACAGGGGTTACGAGCAGTACTTC	CASSARDRGYEQYF
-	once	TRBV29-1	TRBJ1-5	TGCAGCGTTGCGATGGCCGCAGGACAGCCCCAGCATTTT	CSVAMAAGQPQHF
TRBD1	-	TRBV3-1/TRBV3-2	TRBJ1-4	TGTGCCAGCAGCACACGACAGGGGAGGAATGAAAAACTGTTTTTT	CASSTRQGRNEKLFF
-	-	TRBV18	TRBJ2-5	TGTGCCAGCTCGCCCTGGACACTCTCGCAAGAGACCCAGTACTTC	CASSPWTLSQETQYF